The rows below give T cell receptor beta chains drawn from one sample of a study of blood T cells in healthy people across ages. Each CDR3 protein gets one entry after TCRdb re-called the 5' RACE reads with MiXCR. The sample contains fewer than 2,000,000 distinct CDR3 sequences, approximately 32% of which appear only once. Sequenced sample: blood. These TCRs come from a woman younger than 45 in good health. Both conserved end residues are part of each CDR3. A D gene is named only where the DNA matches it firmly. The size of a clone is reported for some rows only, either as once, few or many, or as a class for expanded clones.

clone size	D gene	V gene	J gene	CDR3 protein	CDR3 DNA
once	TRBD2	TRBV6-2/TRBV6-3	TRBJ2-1	CASSFRLAGFYNEQFF	TGTGCCAGCAGCTTCAGACTAGCGGGATTCTACAATGAGCAGTTCTTC
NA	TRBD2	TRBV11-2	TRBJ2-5	CASSLEGTSQETQYF	TGTGCCAGCAGCTTAGAAGGGACTAGCCAAGAGACCCAGTACTTC
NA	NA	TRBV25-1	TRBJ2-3	CASSVLDPDAQYF	TGTGCCAGCAGTGTATTGGACCCAGATGCGCAGTATTTT
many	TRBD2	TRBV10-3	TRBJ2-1	CAISRGLAVLDEQFF	TGTGCCATCAGCCGGGGACTAGCCGTTCTCGATGAGCAGTTCTTC
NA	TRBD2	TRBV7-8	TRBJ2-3	CASSHYSGGTTDTQYF	TGTGCCAGCAGCCATTATAGCGGGGGGACCACAGATACGCAGTATTTT
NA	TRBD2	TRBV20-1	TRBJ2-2	CSARFLAGPGELFF	TGCAGTGCTAGGTTTCTAGCGGGACCCGGGGAGCTGTTTTTT
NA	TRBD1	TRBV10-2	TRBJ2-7	CASSETTGGYEQYF	TGCGCCAGCAGTGAGACGACAGGGGGATACGAGCAGTACTTC
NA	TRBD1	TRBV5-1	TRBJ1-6	CASGWDRSYNSPLHF	TGCGCCAGCGGCTGGGACAGATCCTATAATTCACCCCTCCACTTT
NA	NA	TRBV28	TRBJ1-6	CASNTDGYSPLHF	TGTGCCAGCAATACGGACGGTTATTCACCCCTCCACTTT
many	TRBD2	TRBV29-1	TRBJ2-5	CSVERTGGQETQYF	TGCAGCGTTGAAAGGACCGGGGGGCAAGAGACCCAGTACTTC
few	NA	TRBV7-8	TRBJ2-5	CASSPPLSPEQETQYF	TGTGCCAGCAGCCCGCCTTTAAGCCCAGAACAAGAGACCCAGTACTTC
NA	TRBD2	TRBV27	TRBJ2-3	CASSPRLAGADTQYF	TGTGCCAGCAGTCCCCGGTTAGCGGGAGCCGATACGCAGTATTTT
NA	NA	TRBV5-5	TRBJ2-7	CASSFGGVPYNEQYF	TGTGCCAGCAGCTTTGGCGGGGTACCTTACAATGAGCAGTACTTC
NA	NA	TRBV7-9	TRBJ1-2	CASSPSGAIPTYGYTF	TGTGCCAGCAGCCCTTCCGGGGCCATCCCTACCTATGGCTACACCTTC
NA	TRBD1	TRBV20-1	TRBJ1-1	CSARTGLAFF	TGCAGTGCCAGGACAGGATTGGCTTTCTTT
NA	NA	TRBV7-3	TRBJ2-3	CASSLQELSTDRQYF	TGTGCCAGCAGCTTACAAGAGCTTAGCACAGATAGGCAGTATTTT
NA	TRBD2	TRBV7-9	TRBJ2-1	CASSLTRSGPVSSYNEQFF	TGTGCCAGCAGCTTAACTCGTAGCGGGCCTGTAAGCTCCTACAATGAGCAGTTCTTC
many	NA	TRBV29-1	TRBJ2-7	CSDPSCLPLYEQYF	TGCAGCGACCCATCCTGCCTCCCCCTCTACGAGCAGTACTTC
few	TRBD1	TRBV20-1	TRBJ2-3	CSAPGSRGYADTQYF	TGCAGTGCCCCTGGGAGCAGGGGGTACGCAGATACGCAGTATTTT
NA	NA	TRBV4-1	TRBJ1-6	CASSQVGPNSPLHF	TGCGCCAGCAGCCAAGTAGGGCCGAATTCACCCCTCCACTTT
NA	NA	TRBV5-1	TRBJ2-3	CAGSLAGGQAGWSTDTQYF	TGCGCCGGCAGCTTGGCCGGAGGGCAGGCCGGATGGAGCACAGATACGCAGTATTTT
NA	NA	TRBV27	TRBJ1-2	CASRPGSGYGYTF	TGTGCCAGCAGGCCAGGGAGTGGCTATGGCTACACCTTC
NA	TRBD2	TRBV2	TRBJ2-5	CARTSLAGVETQYF	TGTGCCAGGACTTCACTAGCGGGGGTAGAGACCCAGTACTTC
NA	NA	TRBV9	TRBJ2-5	CASSVDLSETQYF	TGTGCCAGCAGCGTGGACTTATCAGAGACCCAGTACTTC
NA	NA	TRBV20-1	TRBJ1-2	CSARDQQDLGYGYTF	TGCAGTGCTAGAGATCAACAAGATCTGGGCTATGGCTACACCTTC
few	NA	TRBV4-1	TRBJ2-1	CASSQPRRYNEQFF	TGCGCCAGCAGCCAGCCTAGACGGTACAATGAGCAGTTCTTC
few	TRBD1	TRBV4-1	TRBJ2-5	CASSQGPGQKETQYF	TGCGCCAGCAGCCAAGGACCGGGACAGAAAGAGACCCAGTACTTC
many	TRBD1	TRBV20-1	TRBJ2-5	CSARDGDRGQETQYF	TGCAGTGCTAGAGATGGAGACAGGGGGCAAGAGACCCAGTACTTC
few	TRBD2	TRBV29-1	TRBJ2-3	CSSLAGGSDTQYF	TGCAGCTCCCTCGCGGGAGGTTCAGATACGCAGTATTTT
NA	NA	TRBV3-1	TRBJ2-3	CASSQDYGDTDTQYF	TGTGCCAGCAGCCAGGACTATGGGGATACAGATACGCAGTATTTT
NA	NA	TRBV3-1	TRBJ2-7	CASSQAGRSRLDEQYF	TGTGCCAGCAGCCAAGCCGGACGGTCCCGTCTGGACGAGCAGTACTTC
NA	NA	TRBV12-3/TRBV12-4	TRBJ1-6	CATQKGLQNSPLHF	TGTGCCACCCAAAAGGGACTGCAGAATTCACCCCTCCACTTT
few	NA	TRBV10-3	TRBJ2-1	CAISGRRASSDNEQFF	TGTGCCATCAGTGGGAGGAGGGCTAGCTCAGACAATGAGCAGTTCTTC
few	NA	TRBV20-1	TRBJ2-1	CSASPSPSGNEQFF	TGCAGTGCTAGCCCTAGCCCCTCGGGTAATGAGCAGTTCTTC